The 29 T cell receptor beta chains below come from one sample, sequenced in a study of shared clonotypes between healthy human individuals. TCRdb's copy holds only in-frame clones and misses some; the assay was immunoSEQ multiplex PCR. This table has 900,000 to 1,200,000 clones, around 82% appearing once. The sample consisted of memory CD4+ T cells from PBMCs. Described subset: CD45RA-negative fraction. The origin of the receptors is a young man in good health. Some clones in this sample may be carry-over from other donors' samples.

The CDR3 spells CASSRSRVTGNNEQFF. CDR3 sequence (DNA): TGTGCCAGTAGTAGGTCGCGCGTGACAGGCAACAATGAGCAGTTCTTC. This chain connects TRBV19 to TRBJ2-1; D may be TRBD1 (6 bases). The length of the CDR3 is 16 residues. The germline V gene has CDR1 LNHDA and CDR2 SQIVND (reference sequence). V was pared by 4 bases and J by 5 bases, with 18 bases between.

As for this clone: In the same sample, other DNA sequences code for this CDR3. The chain uses TRBV28 and TRBJ1-3; the D gene is possibly TRBD1 (5 bases). The CDR3 runs 14 residues. Germline values: CDR1 MDHEN, CDR2 SYDVKM. V was cut by 3 bases and J by 1 base, with 7 bases left in between. DNA of the CDR3: TGTGCCAGCAGTTTGGGACGATCTGGAAACACCATATATTTT. Residues: CASSLGRSGNTIYF.

The genes are TRBV6-4 and TRBJ2-1; D gene unclear. This CDR3 comprises 13 residues. V lost 2 bases to trimming and J lost 13 bases, with 15 bases between them. Germline assignment: CDR1 MRHNA and CDR2 SNTAGT. The CDR3 bases are TGTGCCAGCAGTGACCCGAGAGCCCCCGCCCAGTTCTTC. It is translated as CASSDPRAPAQFF.

This chain uses TRBV11-2 with TRBJ2-7; 7 bases map to TRBD1. The junction had 15 bases not matched to a gene; V was cut back by 5 bases and J by 2 bases. Germline CDR1 SGHAT, CDR2 FQNNGV. CDR3 length: 17 residues. The CDR3 spells CASSRNFRQGGTYEQYF. CDR3 sequence (DNA): TGTGCCAGCAGCCGGAATTTTAGACAGGGTGGGACCTACGAGCAGTACTTC.

The chain recombines TRBV6-5 with TRBJ2-1; D may be TRBD1 (7 bases). The CDR3 is 13 residues long. V gave up 6 bases and J gave up 8 bases, with 14 bases separating them. The germline CDR1 and CDR2 sequences are MNHEY and SVGAGI. The CDR3 loop reads CASSYDREDEQFF. CDR3 bases: TGTGCCAGCAGCTACGACAGGGAGGATGAGCAGTTCTTC.

This rearrangement joins TRBV19 to TRBJ2-5; TRBD1 aligns across 8 bases. This CDR3 contains 13 residues. V lost 7 bases to trimming and J lost 5 bases; unmatched junction nucleotides: 6. Looked up from germline, CDR1 is LNHDA and CDR2 is SQIVND (reference sequence). The CDR3 here is CASKDRGRETQYF. The CDR3 nucleotides read TGTGCCAGTAAAGACAGGGGACGGGAGACCCAGTACTTC.

The chain uses TRBV2 and TRBJ2-2, with D uncertain. V lost 4 bases, J lost 7 bases, and 13 bases lay in between. The CDR3 is 14 residues long. Germline V gene sequence: CDR1 SNHLY, CDR2 FYNNEI. The CDR3 DNA reads as TGTGCCAGCAGTGTTATTCTGTCCATCGGGGAGCTGTTTTTT. Encoded protein: CASSVILSIGELFF.

The genes are TRBV5-4 and TRBJ2-5; D unresolved. The CDR3 length is 13 residues. The germline V gene has CDR1 SGHNT and CDR2 YYREEE (reference sequence). Trimming stripped 2 bases from V and 4 bases from J, with 9 bases between. The CDR3, as DNA: TGTGCCAGCAGCTTCATTGGCGGAGAGACCCAGTACTTC. This gives the protein CASSFIGGETQYF.

V and J are TRBV6-5 and TRBJ2-4; D unresolved. Trimming left V 6 bases short and J 8 bases short, with 14 bases between. This CDR3 comprises 13 residues. The germline V gene has CDR1 MNHEY and CDR2 SVGAGI. CDR3: CASRPGRSDIQYF. The CDR3 DNA is TGTGCCAGCAGGCCGGGTCGGTCGGACATTCAGTACTTC.

This clone was seen a handful of times. This chain connects TRBV11-1 to TRBJ1-1; D remains ambiguous. The CDR3 is 18 residues long. Germline V gene sequence: CDR1 SGHAT, CDR2 FQDESV (reference sequence). With 3 bases removed from V and 2 bases from J, the gap between germline ends came to 22 bases. The CDR3: CASSFQSWNPEENTEAFF. CDR3 in DNA: TGTGCCAGCAGCTTTCAGAGTTGGAATCCCGAGGAAAACACTGAAGCTTTCTTT.

This clone was detected many times. Different DNA sequences within this sample yield the same CDR3. V gene TRBV29-1 combines with J gene TRBJ2-5; D gene ambiguous. The CDR3 consists of 11 residues. Germline V CDR1 and CDR2: SQVTM, ANQGSEA. Trimming pared 3 bases from V and 5 bases from J, leaving 7 bases between. The CDR3 loop reads CSVEVGETQYF. The CDR3 DNA sequence: TGCAGCGTTGAGGTGGGCGAGACCCAGTACTTC.

The chain combines TRBV11-2 with TRBJ2-3; D is undetermined. CDR1 is SGHAT, CDR2 FQNNGV, per germline. The CDR3 runs to 14 residues. V lost 0 bases and J lost 10, with 14 bases in between. The CDR3 nucleotides read TGTGCCAGCAGCTTAGACCCGATCGTGCAGGCGCAGTATTTT. Translated, it gives CASSLDPIVQAQYF.

The chain carries TRBV28 and TRBJ1-3, with 11 bases identical to TRBD1. The germline V gene encodes CDR1 MDHEN and CDR2 SYDVKM. The V segment lost 6 bases and the J segment 7 bases; nucleotides outside the gene matches: 8. This CDR3 has 15 residues. Written as DNA, the CDR3 is TGTGCCAGCAGGGGACAGGGGGGGAAACGGAACACCATATATTTT. This gives the protein CASRGQGGKRNTIYF.

The table lists this clone with a few counts. One junction end does not reproduce the germline sequence, and a read error may be involved. This chain joins TRBV25-1 and TRBJ1-2, with TRBD1 as a possible D gene (5 bases). This CDR3 has 16 amino acids. Germline CDR1 MGHDK, CDR2 SYGVNS. This CDR3 reads CASSEYQQGGDYGYTF. CDR3 sequence (DNA): TGTGCCAGCAGTGAATATCAGCAGGGCGGTGACTATGGCTACACTTTC.

There are many counts of this clone. V gene TRBV2 combines with J gene TRBJ2-7; tentatively, D is TRBD2 (5 bases). The germline V gene has CDR1 SNHLY and CDR2 FYNNEI. The CDR3 covers 13 residues. V was trimmed by 8 bases and J by 9 bases, leaving 20 bases between them. In DNA form, the CDR3 reads TGTGCCAGCGCCGGAGGTAGCAGCATCGTGCAGTACTTC. Translation: CASAGGSSIVQYF.

This clone appeared a few times. V usage is TRBV5-6 and J usage is TRBJ2-7; D gene uncertain. Germline CDR1 is SGHDT and CDR2 is YYEEEE. The CDR3 covers 15 residues. The V gene lost 3 bases and the J gene lost 0 bases, with 13 bases spanning the gap. The CDR3 DNA follows: TGTGCCAGCAGCTCCCCGTCCACCAGCTCCTACGAGCAGTACTTC. Translated: CASSSPSTSSYEQYF.

This clone was detected only once. Other DNA sequences in the same sample also yield this CDR3. The rearrangement links TRBV5-4 to TRBJ2-7; D call uncertain. Germline V gene data show CDR1 as SGHNT and CDR2 as YYREEE (reference sequence). V dropped 0 bases and J dropped 3 bases, with 7 bases sitting between them. CDR3 length equals 13 residues. The CDR3 bases are TGTGCCAGCAGCTTGGGGGCCGGCTACGAGCAGTACTTC. Residues: CASSLGAGYEQYF. Together with reference TRBV5-4 and TRBJ2-7, the CDR3 gives the full variable domain: ETGVTQSPTHLIKTRGQQVTLRCSSQSGHNTVSWYQQALGQGPQFIFQYYREEENGRGNFPPRFSGLQFPNYSSELNVNALELDDSALYLCASSLGAGYEQYFGPGTRLTVT.

This sequence joins TRBV28 and TRBJ1-3; the D is unclear. CDR3 length: 14 residues. Germline-derived CDR1 and CDR2 are MDHEN and SYDVKM. The V gene lost 4 bases and the J gene lost 0 bases, with 7 bases spanning the gap. The CDR3 DNA reads as TGTGCCAGCAGTTCAGAGTACTCTGGAAACACCATATATTTT. This translates into CASSSEYSGNTIYF.

Concerning this clone itself: This may arise from a read error, as a much more abundant clone is one base away. This chain joins TRBV7-9 and TRBJ2-7; D tentatively reads TRBD1 or TRBD2 (5 bases each). CDR3 size: 15 residues. Looked up from germline, CDR1 is SEHNR and CDR2 is FQNEAQ (reference sequence). Trimming left V 1 base short and J 5 bases short, with 15 bases between. The DNA for the CDR3 is TGTGCCAGCAGCTTAGGGTCGGGACCAAGGCACGAGCAGTACTTC. Translated, it gives CASSLGSGPRHEQYF.

The rearrangement joins TRBV27 to TRBJ1-4; 7 nucleotides agree with TRBD1. The CDR3 contains 14 residues. V shed 2 bases, J shed 3 bases, and the junction held 0 bases outside the gene matches. Germline CDR1 and CDR2: MNHEY and SMNVEV (reference sequence). CDR3 DNA: TGTGCCAGCAGTTTAACAGGGGCTAATGAAAAACTGTTTTTT. Its protein product is CASSLTGANEKLFF.

This clone was detected once. The J gene is TRBJ1-1, the V gene TRBV7-3; no reliable D call. Trimming cost V 5 bases and J 0 bases, with 7 bases left between them. The CDR3 spans 13 residues. Looked up from germline, CDR1 is SGHTA and CDR2 is FQGTGA. CDR3 bases: TGTGCCAGCAGCCCTACAATGAACACTGAAGCTTTCTTT. As protein: CASSPTMNTEAFF.

The chain has TRBV18 and TRBJ2-1; tentatively, D is TRBD1 (6 bases). V lost 1 base to trimming and J lost 4 bases, with 11 bases between them. The germline V gene encodes CDR1 KGHSH and CDR2 LQKENI. The CDR3 has 15 amino acids. The CDR3 bases are TGTGCCAGCTCACCACTGACAGGCCCATACAATGAGCAGTTCTTC. Encoded protein: CASSPLTGPYNEQFF.

The rearrangement uses TRBV6-1 and TRBJ1-1; the D is unclear. Germline V CDR1 and CDR2: MNHNS, SASEGT. This CDR3 spans 12 amino acids. V was trimmed by 2 bases and J by 8 bases, leaving 9 bases between them. This chain's CDR3 is CASSENLPEAFF. CDR3 nucleotides: TGTGCCAGCAGTGAAAATCTCCCCGAAGCTTTCTTT.

V and J are TRBV30 and TRBJ2-1; 8 nucleotides agree with TRBD2. The CDR3 sequence is 15 residues long. The germline gives CDR1 GTSNPN, CDR2 SVGIG (reference sequence). The junction had 8 bases not matched to a gene; V was cut back by 3 bases and J by 4 bases. CDR3 residues: CAWSDIAGFYNEQFF. In nucleotides, the CDR3 is TGTGCCTGGAGCGACATAGCGGGGTTTTACAATGAGCAGTTCTTC.

As concerns this clone: Since a far larger clone is one base different, this is likely a read error. Other nucleotide sequences from this sample produce the same CDR3. The gene calls are TRBV29-1 and TRBJ1-1; no clear D. Germline CDR1 is SQVTM and CDR2 is ANQGSEA. The CDR3 totals 14 residues. The CDR3 bases are TGCAGTGTTGTCCTAACCCGGGGTGGGATTGAAGCTTTCTTT. Encoded protein: CSVVLTRGGIEAFF.

This clone has just a few counts. The rearrangement joins TRBV7-8 to TRBJ1-1; unclear D gene. Germline V gene lookup returns CDR1 SGHVS and CDR2 FQNEAQ. The CDR3 covers 11 residues. The V end was cut by 2 bases, the J end by 8 bases, with 6 bases between. The CDR3 bases are TGTGCCAGCAGCTTAAGCGGGGAAGCTTTCTTT. It specifies CASSLSGEAFF.

The chain is built from TRBV7-9 and TRBJ2-3; a possible D gene is TRBD2 (5 bases). V gave up 1 base and J gave up 0 bases, with 20 bases separating them. CDR1 SEHNR and CDR2 FQNEAQ come from the germline V gene (reference sequence). This CDR3 contains 19 residues. CDR3 in DNA: TGTGCCAGCAGCTTAGATGAGCGGAGTATACTGGCTAGCACAGATACGCAGTATTTT. It codes for CASSLDERSILASTDTQYF.

This chain joins TRBV4-3 and TRBJ2-7; D unresolved. The CDR3 spans 15 residues. The V and J ends lost 1 base and 2 bases respectively, with 12 bases between them. CDR1 and CDR2 from the germline V gene are LGHNA and YSLEER. The CDR3 loop is CASSQVEGSTYEQYF. In DNA, the CDR3 is TGCGCCAGCAGCCAAGTTGAAGGCAGTACCTACGAGCAGTACTTC.

This sequence joins TRBV19 and TRBJ1-2; no clear D gene. Between the trimmed V and J ends, which lost 3 bases and 10 bases, there was a span of 9 bases. The CDR3 length is 11 residues. Per germline, CDR1 LNHDA and CDR2 SQIVND (reference sequence). The CDR3 bases are TGTGCCAGTAGTATGCGGACTAACTACACCTTC. Translated, it gives CASSMRTNYTF.